Below, one T cell receptor beta chain is given with its context. Trimming removed 2 bases from V and 4 bases from J; junction bases left unmatched: 17. The CDR3 consists of 18 residues. Germline assignment: CDR1 SEHNR and CDR2 FQNEAQ (reference sequence). The data were obtained in a study of T cell responses to AZD1222 COVID-19 vaccine. Study-wide context: Second doses were pooled across both intervals (about 4 or about 12 weeks).

Libraries were prepared by immunoSEQ multiplex PCR; TCRdb keeps only in-frame clonotypes and omits some of them. The sample contains fewer than 200,000 clones, more than 80% of which appear only once. The sequence was obtained from an adult in good health. This chain links TRBV7-9 with TRBJ2-7, with TRBD2 matching 7 bases. Sequencing used peripheral blood, obtained on day 0 of AZD1222 vaccination. In nucleotides, the CDR3 is TGTGCCAGCAGCTTAAGTCGGGGGTTAGGGACTACCCGATACGAGCAGTACTTC. Protein product: CASSLSRGLGTTRYEQYF.